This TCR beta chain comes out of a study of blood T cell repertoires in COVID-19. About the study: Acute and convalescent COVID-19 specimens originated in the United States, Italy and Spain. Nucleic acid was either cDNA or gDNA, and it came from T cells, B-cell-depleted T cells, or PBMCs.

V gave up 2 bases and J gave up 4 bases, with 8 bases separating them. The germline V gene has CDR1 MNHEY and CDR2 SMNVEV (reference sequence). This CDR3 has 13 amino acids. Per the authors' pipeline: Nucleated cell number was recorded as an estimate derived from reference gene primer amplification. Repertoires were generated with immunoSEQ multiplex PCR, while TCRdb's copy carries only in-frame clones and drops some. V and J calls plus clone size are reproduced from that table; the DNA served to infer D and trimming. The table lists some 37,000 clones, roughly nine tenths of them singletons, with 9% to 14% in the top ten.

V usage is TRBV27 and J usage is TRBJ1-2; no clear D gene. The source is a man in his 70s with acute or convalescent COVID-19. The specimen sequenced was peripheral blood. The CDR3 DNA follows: TGTGCCAGCAGTTTAAATCTAGCCTATGGCTACACCTTC. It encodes CASSLNLAYGYTF.